The clone carrying this T cell receptor beta chain showed up just a few times. The antigen is unknown. Germline is not matched at one junction end, which may reflect a read error. The CDR3 contains 14 residues. Germline V lookup: CDR1 KGHDR, CDR2 SFDVKD. These data are taken from a study of blood T cells in healthy people across ages. Regarding the study as a whole: Long-lived donors had more naive CD4+ cells and higher diversity than aged donors.

With a J-beta primer mix and a sample-barcoded 5' primer, a second PCR ran about 7 to 11 cycles. TCRdb reanalysed the 5' RACE reads using MiXCR and keeps one entry per CDR3 protein. Of roughly 790,000 distinct CDR3 sequences in the sample, approximately 43% were seen once. This chain joins TRBV24-1 and TRBJ2-1, with D uncertain. The clonotype was recovered from a woman in her sixties in good health. Sequencing was performed on blood. This CDR3 is CATSDLPRWNERFF. The CDR3 DNA reads as TGTGCCACCAGTGATTTGCCCAGGTGGAATGAGCGGTTCTTC.